Following are 25 T cell receptor beta chains from one sample sequenced in a study of identical twins. A single record per CDR3 protein comes from TCRdb applying MiXCR to the 5' RACE reads. The sample has 450,000 or so distinct CDR3 sequences, 14% seen once. The sample was also reused in another study, on yellow fever vaccine responses in identical twins.

The sample comprised CD4+ T cells sorted from blood. Source of these receptors: a woman between 18 and 30 years old in good health.

This clonotype has more than one count but fewer than ten. The chain recombines TRBV27 with TRBJ1-4; D remains ambiguous. The V and J ends lost 8 bases and 3 bases respectively, with 13 bases between them. CDR1 MNHEY and CDR2 SMNVEV come from the germline V gene (reference sequence). This CDR3 has 14 residues. CDR3 residues: CASGSLVANEKLFF. The CDR3 nucleotides are TGTGCCAGCGGGAGCTTGGTGGCTAATGAAAAACTGTTTTTT. The whole variable domain, remainder taken from reference TRBV27 and TRBJ1-4, is EAQVTQNPRYLITVTGKKLTVTCSQNMNHEYMSWYRQDPGLGLRQIYYSMNVEVTDKGDVPEGYKVSRKEKRNFPLILESPSPNQTSLYFCASGSLVANEKLFFGSGTQLSVL.

The chain uses TRBV6-2 or TRBV6-3 and TRBJ2-1, with 7 bases matching TRBD2. The V segment lost 1 base and the J segment 5 bases; nucleotides outside the gene matches: 8. The CDR3 sequence is 16 residues long. Germline V gene lookup returns CDR1 MNHEY and CDR2 SVGEGT. DNA of the CDR3: TGTGCCAGCAGTTACTTCGCCAGCGGGGCCAACAATGAGCAGTTCTTC. Translating gives CASSYFASGANNEQFF.

The J gene is TRBJ2-5, the V gene TRBV20-1, with 11 bases lining up with TRBD2. V lost 3 bases, J lost 6 bases, and 12 bases stayed unmatched. Germline-derived CDR1 and CDR2 are DFQATT and SNEGSKA (reference sequence). The CDR3 contains 16 residues. CDR3 DNA: TGCAGTGCTAGGATTAGCGGGGGGGCCGGGTTCCAGACCCAGTACTTC. Translation: CSARISGGAGFQTQYF.

V usage is TRBV28 and J usage is TRBJ2-7; D is perhaps TRBD2 (5 bases). Germline V lookup: CDR1 MDHEN, CDR2 SYDVKM. The CDR3 contains 17 residues. The germline V and J ends were trimmed by 2 bases and 2 bases, with 19 bases remaining between them. This CDR3 reads CASSLLTTVDPTYEQYF. The CDR3 DNA reads TGTGCCAGCAGTTTACTGACTACCGTGGACCCCACCTACGAGCAGTACTTC.

This clonotype was observed a handful of times. The rearrangement links TRBV6-2 or TRBV6-3 to TRBJ2-1; tentatively, D is TRBD2 (5 bases). This CDR3 spans 13 amino acids. Germline loops: CDR1 MNHEY, CDR2 SVGEGT. V shed 7 bases and J shed 3 bases, with 10 bases lying between them. The CDR3 coding sequence is TGTGCCAGCAAGCCCGGGATCTACAATGAGCAGTTCTTC. This codes for CASKPGIYNEQFF.

This clonotype has only a few counts. V and J are TRBV6-5 and TRBJ1-3; D gene unclear. The CDR3 consists of 15 residues. V was shortened by 3 bases and J by 0 bases, with 9 bases between the two germline ends. Germline CDR1 is MNHEY and CDR2 is SVGAGI. The CDR3 loop is CASSYQKRSGNTIYF. CDR3 coding DNA: TGTGCCAGCAGTTATCAAAAACGCTCTGGAAACACCATATATTTT.

This clonotype came up a few times. The rearrangement joins TRBV5-1 to TRBJ2-3; 8 nucleotides line up with TRBD2. V trimming: 0 bases; J trimming: 6 bases; junction bases outside the gene matches: 9. Germline-derived CDR1 and CDR2 are SGHRS and YFSETQ. The CDR3 is made up of 16 amino acids. CDR3 in DNA: TGCGCCAGCAGCTTGGCCGCGGGGGGCGGTCGGGATACGCAGTATTTT. Its protein is CASSLAAGGGRDTQYF.

This sequence joins TRBV3-1 and TRBJ2-3, with D perhaps TRBD1 (6 bases). The germline V gene has CDR1 LGHDT and CDR2 YNNKEL (reference sequence). Trimming took 4 bases from V and 5 from J, leaving 16 bases between them. The CDR3 sequence is 15 residues long. The CDR3 DNA is TGTGCCAGCAGCCGATTGGAAGGGGGAAAAGATACGCAGTATTTT. As protein: CASSRLEGGKDTQYF.

The V and J genes are TRBV3-1 and TRBJ2-1; 7 positions match TRBD1. CDR1 and CDR2 (germline): LGHDT, YNNKEL (reference sequence). J gave up 5 bases and V 0 bases, and 4 bases lay outside the gene matches. This CDR3 is built from 15 residues. CDR3 bases: TGTGCCAGCAGCCAAGATTTCAGGGGGAACAATGAGCAGTTCTTC. Translation gives CASSQDFRGNNEQFF.

This clonotype has just a few counts. This chain joins TRBV19 and TRBJ2-7; TRBD1 agrees at 10 bases. V lost 5 bases and J lost 3; bases outside the gene matches: 4. CDR1 LNHDA and CDR2 SQIVND come from the germline V gene (reference sequence). The CDR3 sequence is 14 residues long. The CDR3 region has the DNA TGTGCCAGTAGTCGACAGGGGGCTGTCTACGAGCAGTACTTC. It codes for CASSRQGAVYEQYF.

The chain is built from TRBV20-1 and TRBJ1-2; 8 bases are a match to TRBD1. CDR3 length: 16 amino acids. Trimming cost V 6 bases and J 5 bases; bases outside gene matches: 17. Germline CDR1 and CDR2: DFQATT and SNEGSKA (reference sequence). The CDR3 nucleotides read TGCAGTGCCTCAAGTCCGGATTTGGGACAGGCATATGGCTACACCTTC. Its translation is CSASSPDLGQAYGYTF.

The rearrangement joins TRBV5-5 to TRBJ2-2; 10 bases map to TRBD2. V lost 4 bases to trimming and J lost 3 bases; unmatched junction nucleotides: 12. Germline-derived CDR1 and CDR2 are SGHKS and YYEKEE (reference sequence). The CDR3 is made up of 18 amino acids. The CDR3 protein is CASSPRGSGGSYTGELFF. CDR3 nucleotide sequence: TGTGCCAGCAGCCCCCGGGGTAGCGGGGGGTCCTACACCGGGGAGCTGTTTTTT.

The rearrangement joins TRBV6-2 or TRBV6-3 to TRBJ2-2; 7 bases line up with TRBD1. This CDR3 is built from 14 residues. Losses at the gene ends were 5 bases for V and 5 bases for J; bases not matched to a gene: 5. Germline V gives CDR1 MNHEY, CDR2 SVGEGT. The CDR3 is CASSQTGITGELFF. The CDR3 region has the DNA TGTGCCAGCAGTCAGACAGGGATTACCGGGGAGCTGTTTTTT.

This chain uses TRBV6-5 with TRBJ2-7; D remains unclear. The CDR3 is 14 residues long. Germline-derived CDR1 and CDR2 are MNHEY and SVGAGI. The V and J ends lost 0 bases and 0 bases respectively, with 6 bases between them. CDR3 protein: CASSYSPASYEQYF. For the CDR3, the DNA is TGTGCCAGCAGTTACTCCCCAGCCTCCTACGAGCAGTACTTC.

V and J are TRBV14 and TRBJ1-1; tentative D call: TRBD1 (5 bases). In germline, CDR1 is SGHDN, CDR2 FVKESK. Trimming cost V 2 bases and J 7 bases, with 11 bases left between them. CDR3 size: 13 residues. CDR3 sequence reads: CASSQNTGIEAFF. The CDR3 DNA reads as TGTGCCAGCAGCCAAAACACAGGAATTGAAGCTTTCTTT.

V usage is TRBV5-5 and J usage is TRBJ2-3; maybe TRBD2 (5 bases). Trimming took 2 bases from V and 4 from J, leaving 11 bases between them. The CDR3 consists of 14 residues. Germline CDR1 and CDR2: SGHKS and YYEKEE (reference sequence). CDR3 in amino acids: CASSFEGLADTQYF. CDR3 DNA: TGTGCCAGCAGCTTCGAGGGTTTGGCAGATACGCAGTATTTT.

As to this clonotype: Given a much more abundant clone one base away, this may be a read error. The chain joins TRBV6-5 to TRBJ2-3; D gene unclear. The CDR3 sequence is 14 residues long. Looked up from germline, CDR1 is MNHEY and CDR2 is SVGAGI. The germline V and J ends were trimmed by 2 bases and 0 bases, with 6 bases remaining between them. This CDR3 is CASSYRWSTDTQYF. Here the CDR3 DNA reads TGTGCCAGCAGTTACAGGTGGAGCACAGATACGCAGTATTTT.

This clonotype was observed a few times. V and J are TRBV12-3 or TRBV12-4 and TRBJ1-2, with D perhaps TRBD1 (6 bases). The CDR3 is 16 amino acids. The V end lost 6 bases, the J end lost 5 bases, and 22 bases lay between the germline ends. The CDR3 sequence: CASSQGPRPGAYGYTF. CDR3 sequence (DNA): TGTGCCAGCAGCCAAGGACCCCGGCCAGGGGCATATGGCTACACCTTC.

A few counts support this clonotype. J is TRBJ2-2 and V is TRBV5-1, with D uncertain. The CDR3 contains 15 residues. The germline V gene has CDR1 SGHRS and CDR2 YFSETQ. Trimming stripped 0 bases from V and 3 bases from J, with 9 bases between. CDR3 bases: TGCGCCAGCAGCTTGGGACACTTGGACACCGGGGAGCTGTTTTTT. This encodes CASSLGHLDTGELFF.

The chain employs TRBV12-3 or TRBV12-4 and TRBJ2-7, with 8 bases that match TRBD2. The CDR3 is made up of 16 amino acids. After removal of 5 bases from V and 2 bases from J, the junction contained 11 bases not matched to a gene. The CDR3 bases are TGTGCCAGCAGTCACCCCTCCCTAGCGGGTACCTACGAGCAGTACTTC. Protein sequence: CASSHPSLAGTYEQYF.

The chain combines TRBV10-2 with TRBJ2-3; 10 nucleotides line up with TRBD2. Germline CDR1 reads WSHSY; CDR2 reads SAAADI. V shed 7 bases and J 3 bases; nucleotides not matched to a gene: 10. CDR3 length: 16 residues. The CDR3 nucleotides are TGCGCCAGCAAAGCCGGGACTAGCGTTCCTACAGATACGCAGTATTTT. This encodes CASKAGTSVPTDTQYF.

The gene calls are TRBV19 and TRBJ2-2, with D possibly being TRBD1 (6 bases). V lost 7 bases and J 3 bases, leaving 15 bases between the germline ends. Germline V gene sequence: CDR1 LNHDA, CDR2 SQIVND (reference sequence). This CDR3 is 15 amino acids long. CDR3 bases: TGTGCCAGTATCCCACAGGGAAGGGACACCGGGGAGCTGTTTTTT. Amino acids: CASIPQGRDTGELFF.

This clonotype was observed a few times. The genes are TRBV20-1 and TRBJ1-2; the match to TRBD1 covers 9 bases. V lost 3 bases and J lost 6; bases outside the gene matches: 8. The CDR3 has 14 residues. Germline values: CDR1 DFQATT, CDR2 SNEGSKA (reference sequence). The CDR3 DNA reads as TGCAGTGCTAGTAGGGACAGGGAGGTCCATGGCTACACCTTC. This sequence encodes CSASRDREVHGYTF.

The chain combines TRBV24-1 with TRBJ2-1; 11 bases align to TRBD2. The CDR3 consists of 16 residues. In germline, CDR1 is KGHDR, CDR2 SFDVKD. Germline trimming cut 9 bases from V and 8 bases from J; bases unmatched to any gene: 14. Here the CDR3 DNA reads TGTGCCACCGAACCGAGGGAGCGACTAGCGGGACATGAGCAGTTCTTC. It codes for CATEPRERLAGHEQFF.

The genes are TRBV14 and TRBJ2-1; D gene uncertain. Trimming took off 7 bases at V and 5 bases at J, with 12 bases between the two ends. Germline V gene data show CDR1 as SGHDN and CDR2 as FVKESK. This CDR3 comprises 13 residues. The CDR3 bases are TGTGCCAGCATTTCCCGCCAAAACAATGAGCAGTTCTTC. It codes for CASISRQNNEQFF.